This entry features one T cell receptor (beta chain) sequence. Sequencing was performed with immunoSEQ multiplex PCR; in TCRdb, only in-frame clones are kept and a portion is missing. The sample carries 70,000 to 95,000 clones, roughly nine tenths recorded once. The data are from a study of control samples from healthy donors and cancer patients. The CDR3 has 13 amino acids. Germline V gene sequence: CDR1 LGHDT, CDR2 YNNKEL (reference sequence). V shed 7 bases and J shed 8 bases, with 16 bases lying between them. The chain recombines TRBV3-1 (or the pseudogene TRBV3-2) with TRBJ2-3, with D maybe TRBD2 (5 bases). The sample was blood. This receptor was taken from a woman under 40 in good health. This CDR3 reads CASTGARTPTQYF. CDR3 coding DNA: TGTGCCAGCACCGGCGCCCGGACTCCTACGCAGTATTTT.